This entry describes one T cell receptor (beta chain). Its antigen is still unknown. Per the original methods: With immunoSEQ giving junction-only sequences and no quality scores, filtering differed. The repertoire was sequenced with immunoSEQ multiplex PCR; TCRdb's copy has only in-frame clones and lacks some. From that table come the V and J calls and clone size; the DNA was used to work out D and trimming. This sample has 2 million to 2.5 million clones, with roughly 92% found just once. This record belongs to a study of shared clonotypes between healthy human individuals. The study, taken as a whole, reports: Larger estimated richness was generally recorded for naive subsets relative to memory subsets.

Study donors comprised healthy, HIV-negative adults devoid of recent acute infection or vaccination. Splitting of CD4+ cells produced CD45RA+ naive and CD45RA-negative memory subsets. Trimming took 0 bases from V and 3 from J, leaving 15 bases between them. The CDR3 sequence is 16 residues long. CDR1 SGHAT and CDR2 FQNNGV come from the germline V gene. This clonotype was obtained from a man aged 18 to 35 in good health. Some clones in this sample may be carry-over from other donors' samples. The specimen sequenced was naive CD4+ T cells from PBMCs. Subset defined: CD45RA+ positively selected. The V call is TRBV11-2, the J call TRBJ2-7; D unclear. CDR3 in amino acids: CASSLDQSPPIYEQYF. The CDR3 DNA sequence: TGTGCCAGCAGCTTAGACCAAAGCCCACCGATCTACGAGCAGTACTTC.